The TCR beta chain under discussion was sequenced for a study of cytomegalovirus exposure and HLA in healthy donors. The PCR used 60 Vbeta and 13 Jbeta primers. Study processing details: Roughly 10 million shared chains were among around 80 million unique TCR beta chains counted in a later analysis. TCRdb's table, derived via immunoSEQ multiplex PCR, lists solely in-frame clones and lacks some. V and J calls and clone size follow that table, whereas D and trimming were derived from the DNA. The sample contains 150,000 to 200,000 clones, about 85% of which appear only once. The CDR3 loop spans 15 amino acids. From germline, CDR1 is SGHVS and CDR2 FNYEAQ. J was trimmed by 1 base and V by 5 bases; bases with no gene match: 6.

The material sequenced was PBMCs. The chain links TRBV7-6 to TRBJ2-7; TRBD1 aligns across 9 bases. This TCR was recovered from a man aged 18 to 30 in good health and CMV-seropositive. CDR3 nucleotide sequence: TGTGCCAGCAGCCGAACCGGGACAGGGTCCTACGAGCAGTACTTC. Protein product: CASSRTGTGSYEQYF. Using reference TRBV7-6 and TRBJ2-7 for the parts outside the CDR3, the full variable domain is GAGVSQSPRYKVTKRGQDVALRCDPISGHVSLYWYRQALGQGPEFLTYFNYEAQQDKSGLPNDRFSAERPEGSISTLTIQRTEQRDSAMYRCASSRTGTGSYEQYFGPGTRLTVT.